This T cell receptor beta chain was observed in a study of blood T cell repertoires in COVID-19. Study-level information: Some COVID-19 samples were acute and others convalescent; all came from the United States, Italy and Spain. PBMCs, B-cell-depleted T cells, or T cells provided the cDNA or gDNA that made up the material.

In the authors' methods: Amplifying reference gene primers gave estimates of nucleated cell counts. Profiled with immunoSEQ multiplex PCR; TCRdb holds only in-frame clones, not every one. Clonal size and the V and J genes are those of that table, whereas D and trimming came from the DNA. The sample lists 110,000 to 150,000 clones, 80% to 90% seen once, with 3% in the top ten. The material sequenced was peripheral blood. The receptor's source is a woman in her sixties with active COVID-19.

Here the CDR3 reads CASSPQGWGNTIYF. CDR3 sequence (DNA): TGTGCCAGCAGCCCCCAGGGCTGGGGAAACACCATATATTTT. The V call is TRBV2, the J call TRBJ1-3, with D tentatively TRBD1 (5 bases). The CDR3 contains 14 residues. Germline values: CDR1 SNHLY, CDR2 FYNNEI. V dropped 6 bases and J dropped 4 bases, with 13 bases sitting between them.